These 32 T cell receptor beta chains share one sample of origin, sequenced in a study of blood T cell repertoires in COVID-19. The repertoire was sequenced with immunoSEQ multiplex PCR; TCRdb's copy has only in-frame clones and lacks some. Here the sample spans 130,000 to 150,000 clones, approximately 80% being singletons. The specimen sequenced was peripheral blood. These receptors originate from a man between 60 and 75 years old with active or convalescent COVID-19.

This clone has more than one count but fewer than ten. J is TRBJ2-1 and V is TRBV7-8; tentatively, D is TRBD2 (5 bases). CDR3 size: 14 residues. Germline loops: CDR1 SGHVS, CDR2 FQNEAQ. Trimming shortened V by 5 bases and J by 7 bases, and 15 bases separated the two germline ends. CDR3 amino acids: CASSPEPTRNEQFF. Written as DNA, the CDR3 is TGTGCCAGCAGCCCCGAGCCAACTAGGAATGAGCAGTTCTTC. The whole variable domain, filled in from reference TRBV7-8 and TRBJ2-1, reads GAGVSQSPRYKVAKRGQDVALRCDPISGHVSLFWYQQALGQGPEFLTYFQNEAQLDKSGLPSDRFFAERPEGSVSTLKIQRTQQEDSAVYLCASSPEPTRNEQFFGPGTRLTVL.

This chain uses TRBV29-1 with TRBJ1-2; perhaps TRBD1 as D (5 bases). CDR1 and CDR2 (germline): SQVTM, ANQGSEA. This CDR3 comprises 12 residues. V was clipped by 0 bases and J by 5 bases, with 7 bases between them. Written as DNA, the CDR3 is TGCAGCGTTGAAGAGGGGACTTATGGCTACACCTTC. Its translation is CSVEEGTYGYTF.

The CDR3: CASIANYGYTF. The CDR3 nucleotides read TGTGCCAGCATCGCTAACTATGGCTACACCTTC. This rearrangement joins TRBV28 to TRBJ1-2; no clear D. The CDR3 runs to 11 residues. Germline CDR1 reads MDHEN; CDR2 reads SYDVKM. The V and J ends lost 7 bases and 0 bases respectively, with 3 bases between them.

V and J are TRBV4-1 and TRBJ2-5; TRBD2 matches at 15 bases. With V trimmed by 0 bases and J by 1 base, 3 bases remained unmatched. From germline, CDR1 is MGHRA and CDR2 YSYEKL. The CDR3 sequence is 18 residues long. The CDR3, as DNA: TGCGCCAGCAGCCAAGAGGGACTAGCGGGAGGCTTCCAAGAGACCCAGTACTTC. This sequence encodes CASSQEGLAGGFQETQYF.

V is TRBV5-6 and J is TRBJ1-3; D gene ambiguous. The germline V gene encodes CDR1 SGHDT and CDR2 YYEEEE. The V gene lost 1 base and the J gene lost 0 bases, with 11 bases spanning the gap. The CDR3 consists of 16 residues. CDR3 sequence: CASSLQRTVSGNTIYF. The CDR3, as DNA: TGTGCCAGCAGCTTGCAGCGTACCGTCTCTGGAAACACCATATATTTT.

This clone came up once. The J gene is TRBJ1-6, the V gene TRBV7-2; tentatively, D is TRBD1 (6 bases). V lost 5 bases, J lost 1 base, and 18 bases lay in between. The CDR3 spans 18 residues. In germline, CDR1 is SGHTA, CDR2 FQGNSA. The CDR3 coding sequence is TGTGCCAGCAGCCAAGTCGCAGGGGAATGGTCCTATAATTCACCCCTCCACTTT. Translating it yields CASSQVAGEWSYNSPLHF.

This clone was detected ten times or more. This rearrangement joins TRBV19 to TRBJ1-3; D gene uncertain. V lost 3 bases and J 4 bases, leaving 10 bases between the germline ends. The CDR3 runs 14 residues. CDR1 and CDR2 from the germline V gene are LNHDA and SQIVND (reference sequence). The CDR3 spells CASSIRVTGNTIYF. The CDR3 bases are TGTGCCAGTAGTATTCGGGTAACGGGAAACACCATATATTTT.

The chain has TRBV24-1 and TRBJ2-1; 8 bases map to TRBD2. V lost 9 bases and J lost 7; bases outside the gene matches: 10. The germline CDR1 and CDR2 sequences are KGHDR and SFDVKD. The CDR3 spans 14 residues. The CDR3 nucleotides are TGTGCCACCGGGGGCGAGCGGGGGTGGAATGAGCAGTTCTTC. Translated: CATGGERGWNEQFF.

The sample holds a few counts of this clone. The gene calls are TRBV7-3 and TRBJ1-2; 11 bases line up with TRBD1. Trimming at V came to 1 base and at J to 2 bases, leaving 6 bases not matched to a gene. CDR1 is SGHTA and CDR2 is FQGTGA in the germline V gene. CDR3 length equals 17 residues. The CDR3 loop is CASSLSGGQGANYGYTF. The CDR3 DNA reads TGTGCCAGCAGCTTAAGCGGAGGACAGGGGGCGAACTATGGCTACACCTTC.

This chain connects TRBV2 to TRBJ2-5, with TRBD2 matching over 9 bases. The CDR3 sequence is 15 residues long. V was pared by 2 bases and J by 4 bases, with 5 bases of the junction left unmatched. In germline, CDR1 is SNHLY, CDR2 FYNNEI. CDR3 sequence: CASSERGTSLETQYF. The CDR3 nucleotides read TGTGCCAGCAGTGAAAGGGGGACTAGCTTAGAGACCCAGTACTTC.

The sample holds a few counts of this clone. The gene calls are TRBV28 and TRBJ1-3, with 9 bases that match TRBD1. This CDR3 spans 16 amino acids. V lost 5 bases and J lost 2; bases outside the gene matches: 7. Germline CDR1 reads MDHEN; CDR2 reads SYDVKM. CDR3 sequence (DNA): TGTGCCAGCAGTCCCAGACAGGGGGGGACTGGAAACACCATATATTTT. Translating it yields CASSPRQGGTGNTIYF.

Written as DNA, the CDR3 is TGTGCCAGCAGCCCTAGCGAGAGCTCCTACAATGAGCAGTTCTTC. It yields the protein CASSPSESSYNEQFF. The chain employs TRBV2 and TRBJ2-1, with D possibly matching TRBD2 (6 bases). CDR3 length: 15 residues. Per germline, CDR1 SNHLY and CDR2 FYNNEI. Trimming removed 6 bases from V and 0 bases from J, with 12 bases in between.

This chain joins TRBV19 and TRBJ1-3; tentatively, D is TRBD1 (5 bases). The CDR3 extends over 14 amino acids. The V gene's germline CDR1 is LNHDA and CDR2 SQIVND (reference sequence). V was clipped by 4 bases and J by 5 bases, with 12 bases between them. The DNA of the CDR3 is TGTGCCAGTAGTAATCGACAGAGGAGAAACACCATATATTTT. Translated: CASSNRQRRNTIYF.

The CDR3: CASSFDRDTEAFF. DNA for the CDR3: TGTGCCAGCAGCTTCGACAGGGACACTGAAGCTTTCTTT. The chain is built from TRBV5-6 and TRBJ1-1; TRBD1 matches 7 bases. Germline V lookup: CDR1 SGHDT, CDR2 YYEEEE. The CDR3 is 13 amino acids. V trimming: 2 bases; J trimming: 3 bases; junction bases outside the gene matches: 1.

The V gene is TRBV5-4, the J gene TRBJ2-3; D may be TRBD2 (6 bases). V shed 4 bases and J shed 2 bases, with 14 bases lying between them. This CDR3 has 15 amino acids. CDR1 and CDR2 from the germline V gene are SGHNT and YYREEE (reference sequence). CDR3 loop: CASSAGRGNTDTQYF. In nucleotides, the CDR3 is TGTGCCAGCAGCGCCGGTCGGGGGAACACAGATACGCAGTATTTT.

V usage is TRBV4-1 and J usage is TRBJ2-3; TRBD1 might be the D (6 bases). Germline assignment: CDR1 MGHRA and CDR2 YSYEKL. The CDR3 consists of 16 residues. Trimming removed 0 bases at V and 3 bases at J, with 13 bases between. DNA of the CDR3: TGCGCCAGCAGCCAAGATCCTAACAGGGAGACAGATACGCAGTATTTT. This translates into CASSQDPNRETDTQYF.

This clone has only one observation. The chain carries TRBV19 and TRBJ2-7, with 10 bases matching TRBD2. The V and J ends lost 3 bases and 0 bases, in that order; junction bases with no gene match: 11. This CDR3 spans 18 amino acids. Germline loops: CDR1 LNHDA, CDR2 SQIVND (reference sequence). CDR3 sequence (DNA): TGTGCCAGTAGTATGAGGGCTAGCGGGAGAGGAAGCTCCTACGAGCAGTACTTC. Encoded protein: CASSMRASGRGSSYEQYF.

V usage is TRBV28 and J usage is TRBJ1-1; D might be TRBD1 (5 bases). The CDR3 spans 14 residues. From germline, CDR1 is MDHEN and CDR2 SYDVKM. Deletions cut 4 bases from V and 5 bases from J, with 14 bases between. In DNA form, the CDR3 reads TGTGCCAGCAGTTCCACCGGGACTTATACTGAAGCTTTCTTT. This translates into CASSSTGTYTEAFF.

This chain connects TRBV7-2 to TRBJ2-1; 11 nucleotides agree with TRBD2. This CDR3 has 15 amino acids. V shed 1 base and J 6 bases; nucleotides not matched to a gene: 2. Germline V gene data show CDR1 as SGHTA and CDR2 as FQGNSA. The CDR3 loop is CASSLGGTSGNEQFF. The CDR3 DNA follows: TGTGCCAGCAGCTTAGGTGGGACTAGCGGCAATGAGCAGTTCTTC.

The chain has TRBV6-2 or TRBV6-3 and TRBJ2-5; 10 bases agree with TRBD2. CDR1 MNHEY and CDR2 SVGEGT come from the germline V gene. The CDR3 totals 19 residues. V lost 6 bases to trimming and J lost 2 bases; unmatched junction nucleotides: 18. CDR3 nucleotide sequence: TGTGCCAGCAGGCCTCGGGGGGATCTAGCGGGAGTCCGGCAAGAGACCCAGTACTTC. This sequence encodes CASRPRGDLAGVRQETQYF.

This clone was seen more than once but under ten times. This chain's CDR3 is CASSTATGGGGYTF. CDR3 bases: TGTGCCAGCAGTACCGCTACAGGGGGAGGTGGCTACACCTTC. The chain combines TRBV27 with TRBJ1-2; TRBD1 matches 8 bases. There are 14 residues in the CDR3. Unmatched junction bases numbered 9, after V lost 5 bases and J lost 7 bases. CDR1 and CDR2 (germline): MNHEY, SMNVEV (reference sequence).

CDR3 loop: CASCRANQPQHF. The CDR3 DNA follows: TGTGCCAGTTGTAGGGCCAATCAGCCCCAGCATTTT. The chain employs TRBV19 and TRBJ1-5; D call uncertain. The germline V and J ends were trimmed by 8 bases and 3 bases, with 8 bases remaining between them. The germline CDR1 and CDR2 sequences are LNHDA and SQIVND (reference sequence). This CDR3 has 12 amino acids. Filled out from reference TRBV19 and TRBJ1-5, the complete variable domain reads DGGITQSPKYLFRKEGQNVTLSCEQNLNHDAMYWYRQDPGQGLRLIYYSQIVNDFQKGDIAEGYSVSREKKESFPLTVTSAQKNPTAFYLCASCRANQPQHFGDGTRLSIL.

The rearrangement uses TRBV10-3 and TRBJ2-3; D is possibly TRBD2 (6 bases). V lost 0 bases and J lost 4, with 14 bases in between. Germline CDR1 ENHRY, CDR2 SYGVKD. This CDR3 spans 16 amino acids. The CDR3 DNA reads TGTGCCATCAGTGAGTCGACTGGAGGGCTAGCAGATACGCAGTATTTT. Translating it yields CAISESTGGLADTQYF.

The chain joins TRBV28 to TRBJ2-5; the match to TRBD2 covers 9 bases. Germline V lookup: CDR1 MDHEN, CDR2 SYDVKM. With V trimmed by 7 bases and J by 5 bases, 14 bases remained unmatched. There are 16 residues in the CDR3. The CDR3 DNA reads as TGTGCCAGCACCGACCGTAGCGGGAGAGGAGGGGAGACCCAGTACTTC. Protein sequence: CASTDRSGRGGETQYF. The complete variable domain, with remaining parts taken from reference TRBV28 and TRBJ2-5, reads DVKVTQSSRYLVKRTGEKVFLECVQDMDHENMFWYRQDPGLGLRLIYFSYDVKMKEKGDIPEGYSVSREKKERFSLILESASTNQTSMYLCASTDRSGRGGETQYFGPGTRLLVL.

This sequence joins TRBV15 and TRBJ1-2; 8 nucleotides agree with TRBD1. The CDR3 sequence is 12 residues long. The V segment lost 3 bases and the J segment 8 bases; nucleotides outside the gene matches: 2. Germline V gene sequence: CDR1 LNHNV, CDR2 YYDKDF (reference sequence). This chain's CDR3 is CATSSRQGGYTF. CDR3 sequence (DNA): TGTGCCACCAGCAGTCGACAGGGGGGCTACACCTTC.

The gene calls are TRBV6-1 and TRBJ2-2; D not certain. The V gene's germline CDR1 is MNHNS and CDR2 SASEGT. V was trimmed by 1 base and J by 1 base, leaving 4 bases between them. The CDR3 length is 14 residues. The CDR3 nucleotides read TGTGCCAGCAGTGAAGTCATGAACACCGGGGAGCTGTTTTTT. As protein: CASSEVMNTGELFF.

The chain recombines TRBV5-4 with TRBJ2-7; 8 nucleotides line up with TRBD1. Trimming cost V 0 bases and J 3 bases; bases outside gene matches: 8. The CDR3 is 16 amino acids. From germline, CDR1 is SGHNT and CDR2 YYREEE (reference sequence). The CDR3, as DNA: TGTGCCAGCAGCTTGGGGACAGGGCATCGCCGCTACGAGCAGTACTTC. The encoded protein is CASSLGTGHRRYEQYF.

The chain joins TRBV15 to TRBJ1-3, with 7 nucleotides matching TRBD1. The CDR3 totals 14 residues. With 1 base clipped from V and 4 bases from J, the junction kept 1 base outside the gene matches. The germline gives CDR1 LNHNV, CDR2 YYDKDF (reference sequence). The CDR3 bases are TGTGCCACCAGCAGAGGAGGGGGCGGAAACACCATATATTTT. It encodes CATSRGGGGNTIYF. Supplemented by reference TRBV15 and TRBJ1-3, the full variable domain reads DAMVIQNPRYQVTQFGKPVTLSCSQTLNHNVMYWYQQKSSQAPKLLFHYYDKDFNNEADTPDNFQSRRPNTSFCFLDIRSPGLGDTAMYLCATSRGGGGNTIYFGEGSWLTVV.

The chain uses TRBV18 and TRBJ2-3; D is perhaps TRBD2 (5 bases). The V gene lost 2 bases and the J gene lost 0 bases, with 12 bases spanning the gap. Germline CDR1 is KGHSH and CDR2 is LQKENI. The CDR3 contains 16 residues. The CDR3: CASSPSGRTSTDTQYF. In nucleotides, the CDR3 is TGTGCCAGCTCACCAAGCGGACGAACTAGCACAGATACGCAGTATTTT.

This clone was seen a single time. The chain employs TRBV19 and TRBJ2-7; perhaps TRBD2 as D (7 bases). This CDR3 spans 14 amino acids. Germline loops: CDR1 LNHDA, CDR2 SQIVND (reference sequence). V was shortened by 6 bases and J by 3 bases, with 15 bases between the two germline ends. The CDR3 coding sequence is TGTGCCAGTAGCCAGGGGCCGGGGGGCTACGAGCAGTACTTC. It specifies CASSQGPGGYEQYF.

The chain has TRBV4-3 and TRBJ1-5; D unresolved. Germline CDR1 LGHNA, CDR2 YSLEER. The CDR3 totals 14 residues. V was clipped by 1 base and J by 4 bases, with 8 bases between them. The CDR3 reads CASSQGRGNQPQHF. CDR3 nucleotide sequence: TGCGCCAGCAGCCAAGGACGCGGGAATCAGCCCCAGCATTTT.

This rearrangement joins TRBV6-6 to TRBJ2-3; a weak D match, TRBD2 (6 bases). The V end was cut by 11 bases, the J end by 1 base, with 13 bases between. The length of the CDR3 is 13 residues. Germline assignment: CDR1 MNHNY and CDR2 SVGAGI (reference sequence). In nucleotides, the CDR3 is TGTGCCGGTAGGAGGGAGGGCACAGATACGCAGTATTTT. Protein sequence: CAGRREGTDTQYF.